The 28 T cell receptor beta chains below were found in one sample sequenced in a study of blood T cell repertoires in COVID-19. The table came from immunoSEQ multiplex PCR; TCRdb's copy has only in-frame clones and leaves some out. Of roughly 400,000 clones listed, 90% were seen once; the top ten hold 0.6%. Sequencing was carried out using PBMCs or T cells enriched from blood (not recorded which). These receptors were collected from a young man who had recovered from COVID-19.

The V and J genes are TRBV5-6 and TRBJ1-2, with D unclear. The V gene lost 1 base and the J gene lost 4 bases, with 14 bases spanning the gap. The CDR3 runs 15 residues. In germline, CDR1 is SGHDT, CDR2 YYEEEE. The CDR3 DNA sequence: TGTGCCAGCAGCTTGTCTCCAGATTCATTCTATGGCTACACCTTC. Translating gives CASSLSPDSFYGYTF.

V is TRBV4-2 and J is TRBJ1-1; 7 nucleotides match TRBD1. CDR3 length: 15 amino acids. Germline V CDR1 and CDR2: LGHNA, YNFKEQ. The junction had 12 bases not matched to a gene; V was cut back by 0 bases and J by 11 bases. The CDR3 sequence is CASSQEGTAEVSAFF. The CDR3 DNA sequence: TGTGCCAGCAGCCAAGAAGGGACAGCCGAAGTGAGTGCTTTCTTT.

The chain uses TRBV11-2 and TRBJ1-5; a weak D match, TRBD1 (6 bases). The germline V gene has CDR1 SGHAT and CDR2 FQNNGV. This CDR3 is built from 14 residues. The V end was cut by 5 bases, the J end by 9 bases, with 17 bases between. DNA for the CDR3: TGTGCCAGCAGCCCTACAGGGTCCGTGCCGCCCCAGCATTTT. Translating it yields CASSPTGSVPPQHF.

The J gene is TRBJ1-4, the V gene TRBV28; 12 bases fit TRBD1. The V gene end was trimmed by 5 bases and the J gene end by 7 bases; junction bases not matched to a gene: 8. The CDR3 has 16 residues. Germline V gene lookup returns CDR1 MDHEN and CDR2 SYDVKM. The CDR3 loop reads CASSMGQGAQSEKLFF. The CDR3 nucleotides read TGTGCCAGCAGTATGGGACAGGGGGCGCAGAGTGAAAAACTGTTTTTT.

In this sample, this clone turned up once. The chain recombines TRBV5-5 with TRBJ1-2; a weak D match, TRBD1 (6 bases). V lost 0 bases and J 2 bases, leaving 11 bases between the germline ends. From germline, CDR1 is SGHKS and CDR2 YYEKEE (reference sequence). This CDR3 has 15 amino acids. The chain's CDR3 is CASSLADSPNYGYTF. In nucleotides, the CDR3 is TGTGCCAGCAGCTTGGCGGACAGCCCGAACTATGGCTACACCTTC.

The chain has TRBV10-3 and TRBJ2-3, with D tentatively TRBD2 (6 bases). The CDR3 totals 15 residues. CDR1 is ENHRY, CDR2 SYGVKD, per germline. Trimming pared 5 bases from V and 2 bases from J, leaving 14 bases between. The CDR3 DNA is TGTGCCATCAGTTGGGACTCTAGGTACACAGATACGCAGTATTTT. Its protein product is CAISWDSRYTDTQYF.

The table lists this clone with a count of one. The J gene is TRBJ2-3, the V gene TRBV9, with a tentative D call TRBD2 (5 bases). Germline CDR1 and CDR2: SGDLS and YYNGEE. The V end was cut by 2 bases, the J end by 2 bases, with 15 bases between. This CDR3 region has 16 residues. DNA for the CDR3: TGTGCCAGCAGCGTTCGATGGCGGGTGAACACAGATACGCAGTATTTT. Translating it yields CASSVRWRVNTDTQYF.

V usage is TRBV6-5 and J usage is TRBJ2-2; no firm D call. Germline CDR1 reads MNHEY; CDR2 reads SVGAGI. Trimming cost V 8 bases and J 7 bases, with 11 bases left between them. This CDR3 is built from 12 residues. CDR3 protein: CASLIPGGELFF. DNA for the CDR3: TGTGCCAGCCTTATTCCGGGCGGGGAGCTGTTTTTT.

This clone was detected only once. The CDR3 DNA is TGTGCCAGCAGCCCAGGTGACAGGGGGAATTCACCCCTCCACTTT. Its protein product is CASSPGDRGNSPLHF. The chain is built from TRBV5-4 and TRBJ1-6; 9 nucleotides match TRBD1. V lost 4 bases and J lost 7; bases outside the gene matches: 6. The germline V gene encodes CDR1 SGHNT and CDR2 YYREEE (reference sequence). This CDR3 region has 15 residues.

The chain uses TRBV7-3 and TRBJ2-1; D gene unclear. CDR3 length equals 13 residues. V lost 5 bases, J lost 3 bases, and 8 bases lay in between. Germline V CDR1 and CDR2: SGHTA, FQGTGA. The CDR3 spells CASSQDNYNEQFF. Here the CDR3 DNA reads TGTGCCAGCAGCCAAGACAACTACAATGAGCAGTTCTTC.

This chain uses TRBV2 with TRBJ1-1; D gene ambiguous. Trimming left V 4 bases short and J 5 bases short, with 17 bases between. Germline-derived CDR1 and CDR2 are SNHLY and FYNNEI. This CDR3 region has 15 residues. CDR3 in amino acids: CASSADKAEGTEAFF. CDR3 in DNA: TGTGCCAGCAGTGCCGACAAAGCAGAAGGTACTGAAGCTTTCTTT. Looking up the rest from reference TRBV2 and TRBJ1-1 gives the full variable domain: EPEVTQTPSHQVTQMGQEVILRCVPISNHLYFYWYRQILGQKVEFLVSFYNNEISEKSEIFDDQFSVERPDGSNFTLKIRSTKLEDSAMYFCASSADKAEGTEAFFGQGTRLTVV.

The V gene is TRBV18, the J gene TRBJ1-1, with D unresolved. There are 12 residues in the CDR3. CDR1 and CDR2 from the germline V gene are KGHSH and LQKENI. V lost 4 bases and J 2 bases, leaving 5 bases between the germline ends. The CDR3 is CASSRANTEAFF. CDR3 nucleotides: TGTGCCAGCTCACGGGCTAACACTGAAGCTTTCTTT.

Only one count was recorded for this clone. This rearrangement joins TRBV10-2 to TRBJ2-2; 13 nucleotides match TRBD2. Trimming removed 11 bases from V and 2 bases from J; junction bases left unmatched: 14. The germline V gene has CDR1 WSHSY and CDR2 SAAADI. The CDR3 extends over 18 amino acids. The CDR3 sequence: CAAAGTSGIMGNTGELFF. The CDR3 DNA sequence: TGCGCCGCAGCCGGGACTAGCGGGATTATGGGCAACACCGGGGAGCTGTTTTTT.

This chain joins TRBV19 and TRBJ1-1; TRBD1 agrees at 10 bases. Per germline, CDR1 LNHDA and CDR2 SQIVND (reference sequence). CDR3 size: 17 residues. Losses at the gene ends were 4 bases for V and 1 base for J; bases not matched to a gene: 9. The CDR3 DNA is TGTGCCAGTAGTACGGACGACAGGGGGCAGGGGAACACTGAAGCTTTCTTT. Encoded protein: CASSTDDRGQGNTEAFF.

This chain links TRBV24-1 with TRBJ2-1; D call uncertain. CDR3 length equals 14 residues. The V gene lost 1 base and the J gene lost 11 bases, with 14 bases spanning the gap. CDR1 and CDR2 from the germline V gene are KGHDR and SFDVKD. CDR3 residues: CATSDLKHPNKQFF. The CDR3 DNA reads as TGTGCCACCAGTGATTTAAAGCACCCTAATAAGCAGTTCTTC.

The chain employs TRBV5-1 and TRBJ1-2; D gene uncertain. The CDR3 is 13 residues long. Germline V CDR1 and CDR2: SGHRS, YFSETQ. The V gene lost 6 bases and the J gene lost 3 bases, with 12 bases spanning the gap. This CDR3 is CASTPEGYYGYTF. The CDR3 DNA reads as TGCGCCAGCACCCCCGAGGGATACTATGGCTACACCTTC.

The V gene is TRBV29-1, the J gene TRBJ1-4; D gene uncertain. The V end was cut by 7 bases, the J end by 10 bases, with 13 bases between. The CDR3 contains 11 residues. In germline, CDR1 is SQVTM, CDR2 ANQGSEA. This CDR3 reads CSASGGRKLFF. In DNA, the CDR3 is TGCAGCGCCTCGGGCGGGAGAAAACTGTTTTTT.

This chain links TRBV14 with TRBJ1-1; D is ambiguous. V was pared by 0 bases and J by 2 bases, with 10 bases between. Per the germline V gene, CDR1 is SGHDN and CDR2 is FVKESK. The CDR3 is made up of 15 amino acids. CDR3 coding DNA: TGTGCCAGCAGCCAAGATGGAGTCCGAAACACTGAAGCTTTCTTT. Translation gives CASSQDGVRNTEAFF.

This rearrangement joins TRBV11-2 to TRBJ2-3, with 8 bases aligning to TRBD2. Germline assignment: CDR1 SGHAT and CDR2 FQNNGV. V lost 2 bases, J lost 4 bases, and 5 bases stayed unmatched. CDR3 length: 15 amino acids. The CDR3 region is CASSLNSGVSDTQYF. The DNA of the CDR3 is TGTGCCAGCAGCTTAAATAGCGGGGTGTCAGATACGCAGTATTTT.

This clone has a handful of counts. This chain connects TRBV2 to TRBJ2-7; 10 bases fit TRBD2. V lost 5 bases, J lost 2 bases, and 0 bases stayed unmatched. This CDR3 comprises 13 residues. In germline, CDR1 is SNHLY, CDR2 FYNNEI. The chain's CDR3 is CASSSGGAYEQYF. The CDR3 nucleotides are TGTGCCAGCAGTAGCGGGGGGGCCTACGAGCAGTACTTC.

V is TRBV11-2 and J is TRBJ1-6; tentatively, D is TRBD1 (5 bases). Germline loops: CDR1 SGHAT, CDR2 FQNNGV. This CDR3 region has 15 residues. Deletions cut 5 bases from V and 6 bases from J, with 14 bases between. CDR3 nucleotide sequence: TGTGCCAGCAGCACACCCCAGGGTGTTAATTCACCCCTCCACTTT. Protein sequence: CASSTPQGVNSPLHF.

This rearrangement joins TRBV12-3 or TRBV12-4 to TRBJ1-1, with D hard to call. The germline V and J ends were trimmed by 3 bases and 6 bases, with 5 bases remaining between them. This CDR3 comprises 11 residues. As DNA, the CDR3 is TGTGCCAGCAGTTTTAGCTCTGAAGCTTTCTTT. This translates into CASSFSSEAFF.

The rearrangement joins TRBV5-1 to TRBJ1-2; no firm D call. Trimming removed 0 bases from V and 8 bases from J, with 11 bases in between. The CDR3 has 13 residues. Germline CDR1 SGHRS, CDR2 YFSETQ. In DNA form, the CDR3 reads TGCGCCAGCAGCTTGGAGACATTTCGAGGCTACACCTTC. Translated, it gives CASSLETFRGYTF.

The rearrangement joins TRBV9 to TRBJ2-7; D is uncertain. Germline CDR1 reads SGDLS; CDR2 reads YYNGEE. The V end lost 2 bases, the J end lost 2 bases, and 8 bases lay between the germline ends. There are 13 residues in the CDR3. CDR3 in DNA: TGTGCCAGCAGCGTTGGGCCAGCCTACGAGCAGTACTTC. As protein: CASSVGPAYEQYF.

This sequence joins TRBV28 and TRBJ2-2; 11 bases match TRBD2. Germline V gene lookup returns CDR1 MDHEN and CDR2 SYDVKM. This CDR3 has 16 amino acids. Trimming cost V 3 bases and J 7 bases; bases outside gene matches: 7. The CDR3 loop reads CASSFVAGGLNGELFF. The CDR3 DNA follows: TGTGCCAGCAGTTTTGTAGCGGGAGGGCTAAACGGGGAGCTGTTTTTT.

The chain recombines TRBV19 with TRBJ1-5; the match to TRBD1 covers 10 bases. Per germline, CDR1 LNHDA and CDR2 SQIVND (reference sequence). The ends lost 8 bases at V and 4 bases at J; junction bases unmatched: 2. The CDR3 consists of 13 residues. In DNA, the CDR3 is TGTGCCAGTGTGGACAGGGGGAATCAGCCCCAGCATTTT. This codes for CASVDRGNQPQHF.

The chain joins TRBV3-1 (or the pseudogene TRBV3-2) to TRBJ2-3; the D gene is possibly TRBD1 (5 bases). V lost 2 bases and J lost 3, with 15 bases in between. Germline loops: CDR1 LGHDT, CDR2 YNNKEL (reference sequence). This CDR3 is 16 amino acids long. Written as DNA, the CDR3 is TGTGCCAGCAGCCAAATTACAGGAGCCCAAACAGATACGCAGTATTTT. Translation gives CASSQITGAQTDTQYF.

V gene TRBV5-1 combines with J gene TRBJ1-3; no clear D. The germline gives CDR1 SGHRS, CDR2 YFSETQ. The ends were cut back, 0 bases at V and 4 bases at J, with 11 bases in the middle. This CDR3 contains 15 residues. In nucleotides, the CDR3 is TGCGCCAGCAGCTTGGTTCAGGCATCGGGAAACACCATATATTTT. As protein: CASSLVQASGNTIYF.